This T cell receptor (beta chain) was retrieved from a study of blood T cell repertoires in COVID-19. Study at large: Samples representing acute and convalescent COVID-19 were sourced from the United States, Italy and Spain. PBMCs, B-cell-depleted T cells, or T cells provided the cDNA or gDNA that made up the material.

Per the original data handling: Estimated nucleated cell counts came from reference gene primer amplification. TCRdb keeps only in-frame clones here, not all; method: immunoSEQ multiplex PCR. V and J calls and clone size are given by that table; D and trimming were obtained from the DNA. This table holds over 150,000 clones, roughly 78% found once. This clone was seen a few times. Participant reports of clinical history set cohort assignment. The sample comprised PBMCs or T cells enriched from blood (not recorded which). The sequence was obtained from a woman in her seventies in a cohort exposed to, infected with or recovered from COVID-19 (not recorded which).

Here the CDR3 DNA reads TGTGCCAGCAGCCCTACATTTTCCGGGTCCTATGGCTACACCTTC. It encodes CASSPTFSGSYGYTF. The chain carries TRBV7-2 and TRBJ1-2; D is unresolved. The CDR3 runs 15 residues. Looked up from germline, CDR1 is SGHTA and CDR2 is FQGNSA. Deletions cut 5 bases from V and 4 bases from J, with 17 bases between.